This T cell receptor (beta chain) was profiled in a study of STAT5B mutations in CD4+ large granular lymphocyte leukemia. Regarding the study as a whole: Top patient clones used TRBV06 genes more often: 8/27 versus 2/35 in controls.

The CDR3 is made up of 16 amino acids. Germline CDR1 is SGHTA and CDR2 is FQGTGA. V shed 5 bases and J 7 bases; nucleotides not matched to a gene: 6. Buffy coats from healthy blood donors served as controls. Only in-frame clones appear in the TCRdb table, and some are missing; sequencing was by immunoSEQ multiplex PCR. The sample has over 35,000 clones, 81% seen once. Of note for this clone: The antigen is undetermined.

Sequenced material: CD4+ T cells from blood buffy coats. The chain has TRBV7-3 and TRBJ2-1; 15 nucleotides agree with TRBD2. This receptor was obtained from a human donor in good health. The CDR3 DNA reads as TGTGCCAGCAGCCCAGGACTAGCGGGGGGGCATAATGAGCAGTTCTTC. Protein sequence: CASSPGLAGGHNEQFF.